The clone carrying this T cell receptor beta chain has ten or more counts. Each CDR3 protein gets one entry after TCRdb re-called the reads with MiXCR. The table lists fewer than 15,000 distinct CDR3 sequences, roughly 18% of them singletons. The sample belongs to a study of liver allograft versus peripheral blood T cells. About the research overall: Comparative analysis was performed on T cell receptor repertoires from transplanted livers and from recipients' peripheral blood.

This CDR3 is built from 16 residues. V was pared by 1 base and J by 1 base, with 10 bases between. CDR1 is SGHTA and CDR2 is FQGNSA in the germline V gene. The rearrangement uses TRBV7-2 and TRBJ2-2, with unresolved D. The receptor comes from a human patient who had a liver transplant. The graft donor may account for some of the T cells. CDR3 residues: CASSLVGSLNTGELFF. CDR3 DNA: TGTGCCAGCAGCTTAGTTGGTAGCCTGAACACCGGGGAGCTGTTTTTT.